This record concerns one T cell receptor beta chain sequence. In germline, CDR1 is SGHTS, CDR2 YDEGEE. The V gene lost 0 bases and the J gene lost 4 bases, with 12 bases spanning the gap. This CDR3 is 15 amino acids long. Per the authors' pipeline: Estimation of nucleated cell counts was performed using reference gene primer amplification. The protocol was immunoSEQ multiplex PCR, while the TCRdb copy is restricted to in-frame clones and leaves out a portion. V and J calls and clone size come straight from that table; D and trimming were deduced from the DNA. This sample carries about 330,000 clones, around 90% of them seen once, and the ten largest clones take around 4.6%. Recovered status applied to Cohort 3 donors who had two consecutive negative PCRs. It also applied to those with clearance or with symptom resolution. The record originates from a study of blood T cell repertoires in COVID-19.

Sample: PBMCs or T cells enriched from blood (not recorded which). This receptor was obtained from a young man who had recovered from COVID-19. The rearrangement joins TRBV5-8 to TRBJ2-3; TRBD2 might be the D (5 bases). The CDR3, as DNA: TGTGCCAGCAGCTTGGGTGAGGGAGAAGCAGATACGCAGTATTTT. Translated: CASSLGEGEADTQYF.